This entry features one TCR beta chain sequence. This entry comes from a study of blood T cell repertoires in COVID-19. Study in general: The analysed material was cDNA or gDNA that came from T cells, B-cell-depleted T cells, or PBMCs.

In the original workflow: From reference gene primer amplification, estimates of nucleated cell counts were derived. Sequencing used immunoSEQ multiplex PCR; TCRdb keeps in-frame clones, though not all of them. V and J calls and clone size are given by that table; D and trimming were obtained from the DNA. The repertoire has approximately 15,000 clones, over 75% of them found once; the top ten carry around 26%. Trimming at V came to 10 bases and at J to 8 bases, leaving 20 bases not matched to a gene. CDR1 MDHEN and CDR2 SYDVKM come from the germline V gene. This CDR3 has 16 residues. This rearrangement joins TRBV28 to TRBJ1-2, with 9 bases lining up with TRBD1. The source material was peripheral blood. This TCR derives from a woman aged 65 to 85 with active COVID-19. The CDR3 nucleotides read TGTGCCACCACCAACCAGCCCGGGACAGGGATATTAGGCTACACCTTC. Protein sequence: CATTNQPGTGILGYTF.